The T cell receptor (beta chain) under discussion was sequenced for a study of blood T cell repertoires in COVID-19. Per the germline V gene, CDR1 is SEHNR and CDR2 is FQNEAQ (reference sequence). With 7 bases removed from V and 1 base from J, the gap between germline ends came to 10 bases. The length of the CDR3 is 14 residues. This clone was found a few times. The method was immunoSEQ multiplex PCR; TCRdb's version includes in-frame clones alone and lacks a portion of them. The sample records 210,000 or so clones, around 80% being singletons. The source material was peripheral blood. This TCR derives from a woman under 40 with COVID-19, enrolled during active disease. The chain combines TRBV7-9 with TRBJ2-2, with D maybe TRBD2 (5 bases). CDR3 amino acids: CASMLAENTGELFF. As DNA, the CDR3 is TGTGCCAGCATGCTAGCAGAGAACACCGGGGAGCTGTTTTTT. Full variable domain (outside the CDR3, taken from reference TRBV7-9 and TRBJ2-2): DTGVSQNPRHKITKRGQNVTFRCDPISEHNRLYWYRQTLGQGPEFLTYFQNEAQLEKSRLLSDRFSAERPKGSFSTLEIQRTEQGDSAMYLCASMLAENTGELFFGEGSRLTVL.